These 30 T cell receptor beta chains were all obtained from the same sample, sequenced in a study of CD8 T cells in ankylosing spondylitis. Regarding the study as a whole: Roughly eight highly homologous variants made up a TCR beta motif that seemed to typify ankylosing spondylitis blood.

From the 5' RACE reads, TCRdb called clonotypes with MiXCR, one entry per CDR3 protein. This sample carries 350,000 to 450,000 distinct CDR3 sequences, 20% to 30% of them seen once, and the ten largest clones take 0.89%. These receptors have no known antigen. The sequenced material came from blood, either unsorted or a sorted T cell fraction (not recorded which). The receptors stem from a male donor with ankylosing spondylitis.

The chain recombines TRBV24-1 with TRBJ2-1; 9 bases are shared with TRBD1. The CDR3 contains 15 residues. With 4 bases clipped from V and 9 bases from J, the junction kept 9 bases outside the gene matches. CDR1 KGHDR and CDR2 SFDVKD come from the germline V gene. CDR3 in DNA: TGTGCCACCAGTGAAACCGGGACAGGGATCGGTGAGCAGTTCTTC. It is translated as CATSETGTGIGEQFF.

This clonotype was detected ten times or more. At one of its ends the junction is not consistent with the germline gene, which may arise from a read error. This rearrangement joins TRBV5-1 to TRBJ2-1, with 10 bases fitting TRBD1. The CDR3 has 15 amino acids. Germline loops: CDR1 SGHRS, CDR2 YFSETQ. As DNA, the CDR3 is TGTGCCAGCAGCTTGGGGACAGGGGTGTACAATGAGCAGTTCTTC. Translated, it gives CASSLGTGVYNEQFF.

This sequence joins TRBV7-9 and TRBJ1-2; 8 bases are a match to TRBD1. The junction had 10 bases not matched to a gene; V was cut back by 5 bases and J by 2 bases. Germline CDR1 reads SEHNR; CDR2 reads FQNEAQ (reference sequence). The CDR3 is 16 residues long. CDR3 sequence: CASSLWRQGRNYGYTF. The CDR3 coding sequence is TGTGCCAGCAGCCTCTGGCGACAGGGGAGAAACTATGGCTACACCTTC.

This clonotype was found once. A single base separates this from a much larger clone, so it may be a read error. The V call is TRBV20-1, the J call TRBJ1-6, with D possibly TRBD1 on 6 matching bases. The germline CDR1 and CDR2 sequences are DFQATT and SNEGSKA (reference sequence). The CDR3 is 13 residues long. Trimming cost V 3 bases and J 8 bases, with 11 bases left between them. The CDR3 DNA follows: TGCAGTGCTAGGGGGGGGGCTGATTCACCCCTCCACTTT. This codes for CSARGGADSPLHF.

This chain's CDR3 is CAWGRVEQFF. CDR3 DNA: TGTGCCTGGGGGAGAGTCGAGCAGTTCTTC. The chain employs TRBV30 and TRBJ2-1; TRBD2 is a possible D gene (5 bases). The CDR3 spans 10 residues. The ends were cut back, 5 bases at V and 10 bases at J, with 9 bases in the middle. Germline CDR1 and CDR2: GTSNPN and SVGIG (reference sequence).

This clonotype appeared a few times. The chain uses TRBV29-1 and TRBJ2-3; the match to TRBD2 covers 9 bases. Trimming at V came to 6 bases and at J to 1 base, leaving 5 bases not matched to a gene. The germline V gene has CDR1 SQVTM and CDR2 ANQGSEA. The CDR3 has 14 amino acids. The CDR3 region is CSVRIAGGTDTQYF. The CDR3 bases are TGCAGCGTGCGAATAGCGGGAGGCACAGATACGCAGTATTTT.

The CDR3 loop is CASGNRGNQNPDTQYF. The CDR3 DNA reads TGCGCCAGCGGAAATAGGGGGAACCAAAATCCGGATACGCAGTATTTT. V and J are TRBV4-1 and TRBJ2-3; TRBD1 is a possible D gene (6 bases). Germline CDR1 MGHRA, CDR2 YSYEKL. The CDR3 extends over 16 amino acids. The ends were cut back, 8 bases at V and 6 bases at J, with 24 bases in the middle.

This chain connects TRBV25-1 to TRBJ1-1, with D unclear. V was trimmed by 1 base and J by 3 bases, leaving 15 bases between them. The CDR3 has 16 amino acids. CDR1 is MGHDK, CDR2 SYGVNS, per germline. The CDR3 loop is CASSELATGKDTEAFF. The CDR3 DNA reads TGTGCCAGCAGTGAATTGGCCACTGGGAAGGACACTGAAGCTTTCTTT.

The gene calls are TRBV11-2 and TRBJ2-7, with 16 bases identical to TRBD2. The CDR3 is 16 amino acids. Germline-derived CDR1 and CDR2 are SGHAT and FQNNGV. J was trimmed by 6 bases and V by 3 bases; bases with no gene match: 5. This CDR3 is CASSFPGLAGGGEQYF. CDR3 DNA sequence: TGTGCCAGCAGCTTCCCGGGACTAGCGGGAGGGGGCGAGCAGTACTTC.

This clonotype was observed a handful of times. The rearrangement joins TRBV28 to TRBJ2-7, with 7 bases identical to TRBD1. The CDR3 covers 15 residues. Germline V CDR1 and CDR2: MDHEN, SYDVKM. Trimming at V came to 4 bases and at J to 9 bases, leaving 15 bases not matched to a gene. The CDR3 sequence is CASSSRQQGRPGQYV. DNA of the CDR3: TGTGCCAGCAGTTCCCGCCAACAGGGGCGCCCCGGGCAGTACGTC.

This chain joins TRBV2 and TRBJ1-5; D is ambiguous. The CDR3 covers 14 residues. Germline CDR1 SNHLY, CDR2 FYNNEI. V was cut by 4 bases and J by 0 bases, with 7 bases left in between. CDR3 coding DNA: TGTGCCAGCAGTGCCCTGTATAGCAATCAGCCCCAGCATTTT. It codes for CASSALYSNQPQHF.

This clonotype was counted many times. The chain is built from TRBV5-1 and TRBJ2-3; 7 nucleotides align to TRBD2. Germline CDR1 reads SGHRS; CDR2 reads YFSETQ. CDR3 size: 15 residues. The ends lost 0 bases at V and 4 bases at J; junction bases unmatched: 5. Here the CDR3 DNA reads TGCGCCAGCAGCTTGGCCGGCGGGAGTGCAGATACGCAGTATTTT. This encodes CASSLAGGSADTQYF.

The CDR3 loop reads CSAGTGMGYGYTF. The CDR3 DNA reads as TGCAGCGCTGGGACAGGGATGGGCTATGGCTACACCTTC. The rearrangement links TRBV29-1 to TRBJ1-2; 9 nucleotides agree with TRBD1. V trimming: 7 bases; J trimming: 4 bases; junction bases outside the gene matches: 7. The germline V gene has CDR1 SQVTM and CDR2 ANQGSEA. The CDR3 runs 13 residues.

The V call is TRBV5-1, the J call TRBJ2-7; 7 bases are a match to TRBD1. The CDR3 is 14 residues long. Germline CDR1 SGHRS, CDR2 YFSETQ. The V segment lost 6 bases and the J segment 2 bases; nucleotides outside the gene matches: 8. CDR3 coding DNA: TGCGCCAGCAAGGCCGGGACAGAGACCTACGAGCAGTACTTC. Protein product: CASKAGTETYEQYF. Complete variable domain (other parts from reference TRBV5-1 and TRBJ2-7): KAGVTQTPRYLIKTRGQQVTLSCSPISGHRSVSWYQQTPGQGLQFLFEYFSETQRNKGNFPGRFSGRQFSNSRSEMNVSTLELGDSALYLCASKAGTETYEQYFGPGTRLTVT.

V usage is TRBV12-3 or TRBV12-4 and J usage is TRBJ2-5; weak D call: TRBD2 (6 bases). CDR3 length: 15 residues. Trimming removed 5 bases from V and 4 bases from J, with 17 bases in between. CDR3 residues: CASSHQLEGGETQYF. CDR3 bases: TGTGCCAGCAGTCACCAACTCGAGGGAGGAGAGACCCAGTACTTC.

The chain is built from TRBV18 and TRBJ1-4, with D unresolved. Deletions cut 6 bases from V and 11 bases from J, with 16 bases between. Germline assignment: CDR1 KGHSH and CDR2 LQKENI. This CDR3 comprises 13 residues. The CDR3 DNA reads as TGTGCCAGCTCCACAATCCAGGCTTCGAAACTGTTTTTT. Encoded protein: CASSTIQASKLFF.

This clonotype was counted a few times. This chain uses TRBV7-2 with TRBJ2-7, with 9 positions matching TRBD1. This CDR3 spans 16 amino acids. V dropped 1 base and J dropped 2; count of bases not matched to a gene: 6. Germline V gives CDR1 SGHTA, CDR2 FQGNSA. The CDR3 loop is CASSLGGGTGTYEQYF. The DNA of the CDR3 is TGTGCCAGCAGCTTAGGGGGCGGGACAGGGACCTACGAGCAGTACTTC.

The V and J genes are TRBV29-1 and TRBJ1-2; D not certain. The CDR3 has 11 residues. Deletions cut 4 bases from V and 4 bases from J, with 7 bases between. Germline V gives CDR1 SQVTM, CDR2 ANQGSEA. The CDR3 coding sequence is TGCAGCGTTGGTGACGGCTATGGCTACACCTTC. As protein: CSVGDGYGYTF. The whole variable domain, filled in from reference TRBV29-1 and TRBJ1-2, reads SAVISQKPSRDICQRGTSLTIQCQVDSQVTMMFWYRQQPGQSLTLIATANQGSEATYESGFVIDKFPISRPNLTFSTLTVSNMSPEDSSIYLCSVGDGYGYTFGSGTRLTVV.

CDR3 bases: TGCGCCAGCAGCTTGGTAGTGGGGGGGCAGACGAACACTGAAGCTTTCTTT. Translation: CASSLVVGGQTNTEAFF. The chain has TRBV5-1 and TRBJ1-1, with D maybe TRBD1 (6 bases). Trimming shortened V by 0 bases and J by 1 base, and 16 bases separated the two germline ends. This CDR3 has 17 amino acids. The germline V gene has CDR1 SGHRS and CDR2 YFSETQ.

The chain employs TRBV14 and TRBJ2-1; either TRBD1 or TRBD2 may supply D (5 bases each). The CDR3 runs to 13 residues. The germline gives CDR1 SGHDN, CDR2 FVKESK. Trimming removed 0 bases at V and 9 bases at J, with 9 bases between. The CDR3, as DNA: TGTGCCAGCAGCCAAGATCGGGGCGTTGAGCAGTTCTTC. This translates into CASSQDRGVEQFF.

The J gene is TRBJ2-2, the V gene TRBV5-1, with 7 bases fitting TRBD1. This CDR3 contains 15 residues. The germline V gene has CDR1 SGHRS and CDR2 YFSETQ. V gave up 2 bases and J gave up 0 bases; unmatched junction bases: 1. Here the CDR3 reads CASSFGTANTGELFF. CDR3 DNA: TGCGCCAGCAGCTTCGGGACAGCGAACACCGGGGAGCTGTTTTTT.

This chain links TRBV27 with TRBJ2-7, with TRBD1 identical over 7 bases. The trim removed 2 bases at V and 6 bases at J, leaving 7 bases unmatched. In germline, CDR1 is MNHEY, CDR2 SMNVEV (reference sequence). The CDR3 totals 14 residues. This CDR3 reads CASSLGTAPFEQYF. In DNA, the CDR3 is TGTGCCAGCAGTTTAGGGACAGCCCCCTTCGAGCAGTACTTC.

This chain uses TRBV20-1 with TRBJ1-1; 7 nucleotides match TRBD1. CDR3 length: 14 residues. The V gene's germline CDR1 is DFQATT and CDR2 SNEGSKA (reference sequence). V lost 1 base to trimming and J lost 7 bases; unmatched junction nucleotides: 9. CDR3 DNA sequence: TGCAGTGCTAGAGTGCTCACAGGGGAAGGTGAAGCTTTCTTT. This translates into CSARVLTGEGEAFF.

The chain recombines TRBV29-1 with TRBJ1-5; 9 nucleotides agree with TRBD1. This CDR3 contains 16 residues. The germline V gene has CDR1 SQVTM and CDR2 ANQGSEA. J lost 2 bases, V lost 3 bases, and 8 bases had no gene match. CDR3: CSVESSRDRGNQPQHF. For the CDR3, the DNA is TGCAGCGTTGAGTCCTCCCGGGACAGGGGCAATCAGCCCCAGCATTTT. Using reference TRBV29-1 and TRBJ1-5 for the parts outside the CDR3, the full variable domain is SAVISQKPSRDICQRGTSLTIQCQVDSQVTMMFWYRQQPGQSLTLIATANQGSEATYESGFVIDKFPISRPNLTFSTLTVSNMSPEDSSIYLCSVESSRDRGNQPQHFGDGTRLSIL.

In its sample, this clonotype was seen a few times. The chain employs TRBV7-9 and TRBJ1-5; TRBD1 matches 10 bases. CDR1 SEHNR and CDR2 FQNEAQ come from the germline V gene (reference sequence). The CDR3 has 17 amino acids. V dropped 0 bases and J dropped 6; count of bases not matched to a gene: 8. The chain's CDR3 is CASSLAPDRGTTQPQHF. The DNA for the CDR3 is TGTGCCAGCAGCTTAGCCCCGGACAGGGGGACAACTCAGCCCCAGCATTTT.

The chain combines TRBV12-3 or TRBV12-4 with TRBJ2-3; D possibly corresponds to TRBD1 (6 bases). The germline V and J ends were trimmed by 5 bases and 3 bases, with 21 bases remaining between them. The CDR3 is 17 residues long. The CDR3 bases are TGTGCCAGCAGTCCAAGGACAGAGGCGGCATGGACAGATACGCAGTATTTT. Encoded protein: CASSPRTEAAWTDTQYF.

The chain is built from TRBV7-2 and TRBJ2-7; 7 positions agree with TRBD2. The CDR3 runs 16 residues. V trimming: 0 bases; J trimming: 2 bases; junction bases outside the gene matches: 7. Germline V gene sequence: CDR1 SGHTA, CDR2 FQGNSA. The CDR3 DNA reads TGTGCCAGCAGCTTAGCCCCACTAGCGTCGGCCTACGAGCAGTACTTC. Translating gives CASSLAPLASAYEQYF.

This clonotype came up a few times. This chain links TRBV7-2 with TRBJ2-7; no firm D call. Between the trimmed V and J ends, which lost 0 bases and 1 base, there was a span of 7 bases. From germline, CDR1 is SGHTA and CDR2 FQGNSA. The CDR3 extends over 14 amino acids. In nucleotides, the CDR3 is TGTGCCAGCAGCTTAGCCATTGGTTCCTACGAGCAGTACTTC. Protein product: CASSLAIGSYEQYF.

The chain recombines TRBV5-1 with TRBJ2-2; D gene uncertain. Germline assignment: CDR1 SGHRS and CDR2 YFSETQ. This CDR3 contains 15 residues. V was cut by 1 base and J by 6 bases, with 13 bases left in between. The CDR3 loop reads CASSLRVERPGELFF. CDR3 nucleotide sequence: TGCGCCAGCAGCTTGCGGGTGGAGCGCCCCGGGGAGCTGTTTTTT.

The J gene is TRBJ2-1, the V gene TRBV18; D is unresolved. The CDR3 has 12 amino acids. V was trimmed by 5 bases and J by 5 bases, leaving 7 bases between them. Germline-derived CDR1 and CDR2 are KGHSH and LQKENI. The CDR3 loop is CASSGLDNEQFF. Here the CDR3 DNA reads TGTGCCAGCTCAGGCCTTGACAATGAGCAGTTCTTC.